This TCR beta chain was observed in a study of T cells in Graves' hyperthyroidism and ophthalmopathy. Authors of the study amplified TCR beta CDR3 regions from RNA transcripts. The primer set for the first-round RT-PCR of the TCR CDR3 was HTBI. TCRdb itself ran the multiplex PCR reads through MiXCR, one entry per CDR3 protein. The table lists more than 300,000 distinct CDR3 sequences, around 13% of them singletons. The CDR3 covers 16 residues. CDR1 and CDR2 (germline): MDHEN, SYDVKM. V was pared by 7 bases and J by 0 bases, with 19 bases between. This clonotype was detected many times. V is TRBV28 and J is TRBJ2-7; D perhaps matches TRBD1 (5 bases). This clonotype originated in a woman aged 25 to 39 with Graves' hyperthyroidism. Sequenced material: blood. CDR3 loop: CASNPSAGRSSYEQYF. In DNA form, the CDR3 reads TGTGCCAGCAACCCTTCCGCAGGGCGGAGCTCCTACGAGCAGTACTTC.